Listed below are T cell receptor beta chains from one sample, sequenced in a study of blood T cell repertoires in COVID-19. The protocol was immunoSEQ multiplex PCR, while the TCRdb copy is restricted to in-frame clones and leaves out a portion. The sample lists hundreds of thousands of clones; approximately 90% were seen once. The sample consisted of PBMCs or T cells enriched from blood (not recorded which). These receptors all stem from a man aged 25 to 45 who had recovered from COVID-19. The CDR3 runs from the conserved cysteine through the conserved F or W. The order of the fields is D gene, V gene, J gene, clone size, CDR3 protein, CDR3 DNA. D genes are given only for firm matches. Some rows have no size entry. The others give once, few or many, or a class for an expanded clone.

>TRBD1|TRBV7-2|TRBJ1-3|.
CASSLARWTGGGNTIYF
TGTGCCAGCAGCTTAGCCCGTTGGACAGGGGGTGGAAACACCATATATTTT
>TRBD1|TRBV11-2|TRBJ2-1|.
CASSPGTGINEQFF
TGTGCCAGCAGCCCCGGGACAGGGATCAATGAGCAGTTCTTC
>.|TRBV5-4|TRBJ2-1|.
CASSLSDEQFF
TGTGCCAGCAGCTTGAGCGATGAGCAGTTCTTC
>TRBD2|TRBV9|TRBJ2-5|.
CASSRAAGEETQYF
TGTGCCAGCAGCCGGGCAGCGGGGGAAGAGACCCAGTACTTC
>.|TRBV9|TRBJ1-1|.
CASSGDRRQAFF
TGTGCCAGCAGCGGCGACAGGAGGCAAGCTTTCTTT
>TRBD1|TRBV4-3|TRBJ2-5|.
CASSQGTGTDQETQYF
TGCGCCAGCAGCCAAGGTACCGGGACAGACCAAGAGACCCAGTACTTC
>TRBD2|TRBV3-1/TRBV3-2|TRBJ2-5|.
CASSQQRTSVQETQYF
TGTGCCAGCAGCCAGCAAAGGACTAGCGTTCAAGAGACCCAGTACTTC
>TRBD1|TRBV19|TRBJ2-5|.
CASRRTGQETQYF
TGTGCCAGTAGACGGACAGGCCAAGAGACCCAGTACTTC
>.|TRBV27|TRBJ1-1|.
CASSFGQNTEAFF
TGTGCCAGCAGTTTTGGGCAGAACACTGAAGCTTTCTTT
>.|TRBV6-4|TRBJ1-4|.
CASSDETGKLFF
TGTGCCAGCAGTGACGAAACAGGCAAACTGTTTTTT
>.|TRBV4-1|TRBJ2-5|once
CASSQGVKETQYF
TGCGCCAGCAGCCAAGGTGTTAAAGAGACCCAGTACTTC